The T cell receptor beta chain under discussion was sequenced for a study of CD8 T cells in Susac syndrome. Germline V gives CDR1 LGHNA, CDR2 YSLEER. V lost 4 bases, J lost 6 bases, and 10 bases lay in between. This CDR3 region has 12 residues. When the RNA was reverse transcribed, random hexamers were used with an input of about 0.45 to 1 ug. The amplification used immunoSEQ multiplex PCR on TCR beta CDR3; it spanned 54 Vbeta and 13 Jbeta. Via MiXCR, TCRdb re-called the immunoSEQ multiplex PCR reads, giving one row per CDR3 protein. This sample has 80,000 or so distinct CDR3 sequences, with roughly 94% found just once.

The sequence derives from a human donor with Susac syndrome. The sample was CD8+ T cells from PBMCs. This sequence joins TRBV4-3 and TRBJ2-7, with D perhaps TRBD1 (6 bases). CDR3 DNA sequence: TGCGCCAGCAGCCCGACAGGTTCCGAGCAGTACTTC. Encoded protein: CASSPTGSEQYF.